A single sample is the source of the 2 T cell receptor beta chains below, sequenced in a study of blood T cell repertoires in COVID-19. TCRdb's copy holds only in-frame clones and misses some; the assay was immunoSEQ multiplex PCR. The table shows 320,000 or so clones, with about 90% occurring only once. Sequenced: PBMCs or T cells enriched from blood (not recorded which). Every receptor here comes from a woman in her twenties or thirties who had recovered from COVID-19.

Of note for this clone: A much more abundant neighbour one base away suggests this may be a read error. This chain connects TRBV6-5 to TRBJ1-1; 9 bases align to TRBD1. Germline-derived CDR1 and CDR2 are MNHEY and SVGAGI. The trim removed 8 bases at V and 0 bases at J, leaving 4 bases unmatched. This CDR3 region has 14 residues. CDR3 coding DNA: TGTGCCAGCTGCCGGGACAGGGTGAACACTGAAGCTTTCTTT. This translates into CASCRDRVNTEAFF.

J is TRBJ1-4 and V is TRBV2, with D uncertain. This CDR3 has 14 amino acids. In germline, CDR1 is SNHLY, CDR2 FYNNEI. V was shortened by 5 bases and J by 6 bases, with 13 bases between the two germline ends. CDR3 DNA: TGTGCCAGCAGTCCCGGGAGCCAACATGAAAAACTGTTTTTT. It codes for CASSPGSQHEKLFF.